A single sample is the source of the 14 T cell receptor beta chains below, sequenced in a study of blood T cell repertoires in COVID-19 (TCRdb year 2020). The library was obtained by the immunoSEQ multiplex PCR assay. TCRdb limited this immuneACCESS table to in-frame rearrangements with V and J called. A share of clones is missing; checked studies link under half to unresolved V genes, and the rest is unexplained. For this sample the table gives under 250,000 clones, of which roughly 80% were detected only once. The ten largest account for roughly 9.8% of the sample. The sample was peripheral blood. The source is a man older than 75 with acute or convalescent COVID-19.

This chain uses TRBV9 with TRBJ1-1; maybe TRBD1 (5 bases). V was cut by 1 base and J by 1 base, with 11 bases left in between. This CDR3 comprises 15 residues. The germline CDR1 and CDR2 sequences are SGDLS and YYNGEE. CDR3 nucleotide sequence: TGTGCCAGCAGCGTACTTACAGGCAAGAACACTGAAGCTTTCTTT. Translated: CASSVLTGKNTEAFF.

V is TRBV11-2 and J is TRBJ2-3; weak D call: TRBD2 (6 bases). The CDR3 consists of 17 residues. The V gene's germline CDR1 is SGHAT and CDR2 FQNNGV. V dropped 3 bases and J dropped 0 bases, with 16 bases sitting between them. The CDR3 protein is CASSLPWGDSSTDTQYF. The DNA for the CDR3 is TGTGCCAGCAGCTTGCCTTGGGGGGACTCTAGCACAGATACGCAGTATTTT. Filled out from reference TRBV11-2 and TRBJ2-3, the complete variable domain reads EAGVAQSPRYKIIEKRQSVAFWCNPISGHATLYWYQQILGQGPKLLIQFQNNGVVDDSQLPKDRFSAERLKGVDSTLKIQPAKLEDSAVYLCASSLPWGDSSTDTQYFGPGTRLTVL.

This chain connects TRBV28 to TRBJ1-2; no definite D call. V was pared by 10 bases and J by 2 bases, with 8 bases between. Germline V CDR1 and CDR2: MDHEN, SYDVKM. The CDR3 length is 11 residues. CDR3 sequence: CATARNYGYTF. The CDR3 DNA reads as TGTGCCACCGCCCGGAACTATGGCTACACCTTC.

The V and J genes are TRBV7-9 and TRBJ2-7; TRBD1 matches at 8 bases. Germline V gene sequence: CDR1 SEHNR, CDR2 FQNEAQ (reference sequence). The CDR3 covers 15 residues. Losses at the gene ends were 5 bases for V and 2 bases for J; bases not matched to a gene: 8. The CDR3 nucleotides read TGTGCCAGCAGCAGCCAGACAGGGGCCCCCTACGAGCAGTACTTC. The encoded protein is CASSSQTGAPYEQYF.

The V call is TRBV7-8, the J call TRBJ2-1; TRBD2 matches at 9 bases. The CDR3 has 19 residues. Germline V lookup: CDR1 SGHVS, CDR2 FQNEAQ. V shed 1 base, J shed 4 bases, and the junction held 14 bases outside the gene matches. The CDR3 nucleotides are TGTGCCAGCAGCTTAGAAAAAAGGGGCTCTAGCGGGATTTACAATGAGCAGTTCTTC. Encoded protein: CASSLEKRGSSGIYNEQFF.

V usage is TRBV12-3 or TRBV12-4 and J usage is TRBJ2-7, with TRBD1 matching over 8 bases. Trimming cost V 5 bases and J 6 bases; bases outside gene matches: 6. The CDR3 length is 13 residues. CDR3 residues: CASSPRTGTEQYF. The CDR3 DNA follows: TGTGCCAGCAGTCCAAGGACAGGGACCGAGCAGTACTTC.

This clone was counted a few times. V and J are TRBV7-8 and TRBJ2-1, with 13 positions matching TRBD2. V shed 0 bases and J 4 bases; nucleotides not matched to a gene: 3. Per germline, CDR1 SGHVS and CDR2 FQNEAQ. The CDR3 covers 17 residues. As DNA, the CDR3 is TGTGCCAGCAGCTTAGCGAAGACTAGCGGGGGGTACAATGAGCAGTTCTTC. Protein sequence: CASSLAKTSGGYNEQFF.

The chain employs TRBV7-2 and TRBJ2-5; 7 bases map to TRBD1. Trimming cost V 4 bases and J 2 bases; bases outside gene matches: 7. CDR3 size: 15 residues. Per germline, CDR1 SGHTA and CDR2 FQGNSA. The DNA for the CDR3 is TGTGCCAGCAGCTCAACCCGGGACAGACAAGAGACCCAGTACTTC. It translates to CASSSTRDRQETQYF.

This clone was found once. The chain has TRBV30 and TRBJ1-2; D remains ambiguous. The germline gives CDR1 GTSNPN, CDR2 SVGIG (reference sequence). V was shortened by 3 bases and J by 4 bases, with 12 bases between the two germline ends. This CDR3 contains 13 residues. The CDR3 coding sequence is TGTGCCTGGAGCCTGACTGGCGTCTATGGCTACACCTTC. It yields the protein CAWSLTGVYGYTF.

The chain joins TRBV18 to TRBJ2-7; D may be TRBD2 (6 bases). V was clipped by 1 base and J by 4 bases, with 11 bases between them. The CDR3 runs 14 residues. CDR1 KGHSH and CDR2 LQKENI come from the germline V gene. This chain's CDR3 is CASSPRGVGYEQYF. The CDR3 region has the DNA TGTGCCAGCTCACCACGCGGGGTCGGGTACGAGCAGTACTTC.

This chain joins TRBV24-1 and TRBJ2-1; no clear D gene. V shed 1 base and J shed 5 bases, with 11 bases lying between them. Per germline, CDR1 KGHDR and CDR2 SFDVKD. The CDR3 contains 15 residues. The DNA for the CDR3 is TGTGCCACCAGTGATTTTGGGCATTCCCACAATGAGCAGTTCTTC. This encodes CATSDFGHSHNEQFF.

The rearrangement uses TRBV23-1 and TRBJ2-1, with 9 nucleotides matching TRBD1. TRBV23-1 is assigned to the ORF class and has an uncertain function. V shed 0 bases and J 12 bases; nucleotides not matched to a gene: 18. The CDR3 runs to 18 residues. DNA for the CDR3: TGCGCCAGCAGTCAATCGAACATGCGGCCTTTACCGGGACAGGGGCAGTTCTTC. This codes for CASSQSNMRPLPGQGQFF.

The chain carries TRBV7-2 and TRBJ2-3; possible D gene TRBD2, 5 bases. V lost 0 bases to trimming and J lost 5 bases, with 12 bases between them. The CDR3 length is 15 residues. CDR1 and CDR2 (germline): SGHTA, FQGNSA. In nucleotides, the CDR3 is TGTGCCAGCAGCTTAGCGCGAGGAGGCGGAGATACGCAGTATTTT. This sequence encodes CASSLARGGGDTQYF.

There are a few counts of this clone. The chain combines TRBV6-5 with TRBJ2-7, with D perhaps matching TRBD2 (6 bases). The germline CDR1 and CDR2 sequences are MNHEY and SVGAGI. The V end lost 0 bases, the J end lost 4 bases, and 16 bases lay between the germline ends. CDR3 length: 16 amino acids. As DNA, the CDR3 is TGTGCCAGCAGTTACTCACCCGGGACTCGACCGTACGAGCAGTACTTC. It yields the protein CASSYSPGTRPYEQYF.